Below, one TCR beta chain is given with its context. The antigen is unknown. The data derive from a study of OX40 agonist ivuxolimab in advanced cancers. About the study: Patients were 65% to 85% male with ages roughly 20 to 80, mean about 54. Study conclusions and caveats: Expanded clones were, on average, more numerous among CD8+ T cells than CD4+.

Blood specimens came from baseline, cycle 4 day 1, and cycle 7 day 1. The assay was immunoSEQ multiplex PCR, and TCRdb's table has in-frame clones only and misses some. Among 42,000 or so clones, more than 75% were seen once, and the ten largest hold 15%. Germline V gene sequence: CDR1 MNHEY, CDR2 SVGAGI. The CDR3 covers 15 residues. Trimming cost V 5 bases and J 1 base; bases outside gene matches: 5. This sequence was found in an adult with an advanced solid tumor such as melanoma, head and neck, liver or kidney cancer. V and J are TRBV6-5 and TRBJ2-5; TRBD1 agrees at 9 bases. The sample here was CD4+ or CD8+ T cells sorted from blood, taken in a trial of the OX40 agonist ivuxolimab. The CDR3, as DNA: TGTGCCAGCAGTAACCGGGACAGGGTCCAAGAGACCCAGTACTTC. Residues: CASSNRDRVQETQYF.